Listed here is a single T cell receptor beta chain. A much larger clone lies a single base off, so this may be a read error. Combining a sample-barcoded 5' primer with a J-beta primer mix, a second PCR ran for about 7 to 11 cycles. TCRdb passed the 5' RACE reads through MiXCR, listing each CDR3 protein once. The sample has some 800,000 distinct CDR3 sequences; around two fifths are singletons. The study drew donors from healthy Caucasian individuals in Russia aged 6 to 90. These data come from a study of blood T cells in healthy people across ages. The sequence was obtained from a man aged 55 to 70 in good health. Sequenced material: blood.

For the CDR3, the DNA is TGTGCCAGCAGCCCCACACCGGTACGCCAAGAGACCCAGTACTTC. Translation: CASSPTPVRQETQYF. The V gene is TRBV7-2, the J gene TRBJ2-5; the D is unclear. The V end lost 5 bases, the J end lost 1 base, and 14 bases lay between the germline ends. The CDR3 runs 15 residues. Germline-derived CDR1 and CDR2 are SGHTA and FQGNSA.